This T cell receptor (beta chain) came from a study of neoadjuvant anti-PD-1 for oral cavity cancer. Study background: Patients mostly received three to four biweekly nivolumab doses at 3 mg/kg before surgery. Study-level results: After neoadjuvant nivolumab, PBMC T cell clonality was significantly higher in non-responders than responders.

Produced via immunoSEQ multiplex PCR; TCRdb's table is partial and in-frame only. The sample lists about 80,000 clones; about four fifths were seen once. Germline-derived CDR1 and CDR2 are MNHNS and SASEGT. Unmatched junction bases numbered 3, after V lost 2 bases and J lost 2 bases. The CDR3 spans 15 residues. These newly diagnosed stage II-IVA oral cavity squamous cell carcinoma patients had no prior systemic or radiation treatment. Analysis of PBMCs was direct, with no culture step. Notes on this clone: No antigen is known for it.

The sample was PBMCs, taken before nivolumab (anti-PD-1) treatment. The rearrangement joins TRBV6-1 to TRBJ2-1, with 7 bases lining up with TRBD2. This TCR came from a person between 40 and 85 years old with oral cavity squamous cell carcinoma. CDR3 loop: CASSEFGGAYNEQFF. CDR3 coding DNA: TGTGCCAGCAGTGAATTTGGGGGGGCCTACAATGAGCAGTTCTTC.